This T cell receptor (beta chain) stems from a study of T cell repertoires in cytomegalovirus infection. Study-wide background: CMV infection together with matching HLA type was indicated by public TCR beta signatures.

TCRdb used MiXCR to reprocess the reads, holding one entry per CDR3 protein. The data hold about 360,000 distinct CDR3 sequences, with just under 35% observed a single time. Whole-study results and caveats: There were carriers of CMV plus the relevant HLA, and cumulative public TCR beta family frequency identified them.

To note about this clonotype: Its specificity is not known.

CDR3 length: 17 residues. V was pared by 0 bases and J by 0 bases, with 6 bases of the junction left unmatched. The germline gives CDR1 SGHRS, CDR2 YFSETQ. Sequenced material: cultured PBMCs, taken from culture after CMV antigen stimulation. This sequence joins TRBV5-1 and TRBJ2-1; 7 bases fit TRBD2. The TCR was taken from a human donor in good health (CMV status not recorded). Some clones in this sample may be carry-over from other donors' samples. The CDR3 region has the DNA TGCGCCAGCAGCTTGGAGCCTAGCGGTAGCTCCTACAATGAGCAGTTCTTC. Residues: CASSLEPSGSSYNEQFF.